Following are 29 T cell receptor beta chains from one sample sequenced in a study of OX40 agonist ivuxolimab in advanced cancers. TCRdb's table, derived via immunoSEQ multiplex PCR, lists solely in-frame clones and lacks some. The data show roughly 66,000 clones, with roughly four fifths seen just once and 2% to 3% held by the top ten. The sequenced sample was CD4+ or CD8+ T cells sorted from blood, obtained in a trial of the OX40 agonist ivuxolimab. Every receptor here comes from an adult with an advanced solid tumor such as melanoma, head and neck, liver or kidney cancer.

The V gene is TRBV5-1, the J gene TRBJ1-3; a weak D match, TRBD1 (5 bases). With 3 bases removed from V and 2 bases from J, the gap between germline ends came to 9 bases. This CDR3 contains 14 residues. In germline, CDR1 is SGHRS, CDR2 YFSETQ. The CDR3 loop is CASSSQGPGNTIYF. The CDR3 DNA reads TGCGCCAGCAGCTCCCAGGGCCCTGGAAACACCATATATTTT.

This chain uses TRBV5-1 with TRBJ2-2; TRBD2 matches at 11 bases. CDR1 and CDR2 from the germline V gene are SGHRS and YFSETQ. The CDR3 has 16 residues. The V and J ends lost 1 base and 8 bases, in that order; junction bases with no gene match: 7. The CDR3 region is CASSLNMRLAGGELFF. CDR3 bases: TGCGCCAGCAGCTTGAATATGAGACTAGCGGGAGGGGAGCTGTTTTTT. The whole variable domain, remainder taken from reference TRBV5-1 and TRBJ2-2, is KAGVTQTPRYLIKTRGQQVTLSCSPISGHRSVSWYQQTPGQGLQFLFEYFSETQRNKGNFPGRFSGRQFSNSRSEMNVSTLELGDSALYLCASSLNMRLAGGELFFGEGSRLTVL.

This clone was found once. The CDR3 DNA follows: TGTGCCAGCAGCGCCCAAGACAGGGGAAATGAGCAGTTCTTC. Its translation: CASSAQDRGNEQFF. This rearrangement joins TRBV9 to TRBJ2-1; 8 bases map to TRBD1. The junction had 6 bases not matched to a gene; V was cut back by 3 bases and J by 7 bases. Germline CDR1 is SGDLS and CDR2 is YYNGEE. This CDR3 spans 14 amino acids.

The rearrangement joins TRBV11-2 to TRBJ2-1; no clear D gene. V lost 1 base and J 4 bases, leaving 11 bases between the germline ends. The CDR3 is 15 residues long. Germline values: CDR1 SGHAT, CDR2 FQNNGV. CDR3 DNA sequence: TGTGCCAGCAGCTTAGTTAGCACCCCGTACAATGAGCAGTTCTTC. Translating it yields CASSLVSTPYNEQFF.

This clone was recorded at least ten times. V gene TRBV27 combines with J gene TRBJ2-2; possibly TRBD1 or TRBD2 for D (5 bases each). The germline V and J ends were trimmed by 3 bases and 0 bases, with 14 bases remaining between them. The CDR3 sequence is 17 residues long. Germline V lookup: CDR1 MNHEY, CDR2 SMNVEV (reference sequence). CDR3 region: CASSLRWDPPNTGELFF. The CDR3 nucleotides are TGTGCCAGCAGTTTGCGGTGGGACCCTCCGAACACCGGGGAGCTGTTTTTT.

The gene calls are TRBV2 and TRBJ1-4; TRBD1 agrees at 9 bases. Losses at the gene ends were 6 bases for V and 5 bases for J; bases not matched to a gene: 7. Germline V gene lookup returns CDR1 SNHLY and CDR2 FYNNEI. The CDR3 spans 15 residues. DNA for the CDR3: TGTGCCAGCAGCAAAACACAGGGGGCGAATGAAAAACTGTTTTTT. Amino acids: CASSKTQGANEKLFF.

This chain connects TRBV7-3 to TRBJ2-7; 10 positions match TRBD2. The CDR3 spans 19 residues. Trimming cost V 6 bases and J 0 bases; bases outside gene matches: 17. Germline V gives CDR1 SGHTA, CDR2 FQGTGA. The chain's CDR3 is CASSSSGTSATRSSYEQYF. In DNA form, the CDR3 reads TGTGCCAGCAGTTCCTCCGGGACTAGCGCCACAAGGAGCTCCTACGAGCAGTACTTC.

The chain recombines TRBV6-1 with TRBJ1-3; D is undetermined. Germline-derived CDR1 and CDR2 are MNHNS and SASEGT. The V gene lost 2 bases and the J gene lost 0 bases, with 11 bases spanning the gap. The CDR3 runs 16 residues. The CDR3 region has the DNA TGTGCCAGCAGTGAATTACGCCCGAGCTCTGGAAACACCATATATTTT. It specifies CASSELRPSSGNTIYF.

This sequence joins TRBV7-2 and TRBJ2-4; 7 nucleotides match TRBD1. Germline CDR1 reads SGHTA; CDR2 reads FQGNSA. This CDR3 contains 14 residues. The J segment lost 9 bases and the V segment lost 6 bases, leaving 11 bases of the junction unmatched. For the CDR3, the DNA is TGTGCCAGCAGGGCCAGCAGGGGGAATCTCATTCAGTACTTC. Amino acid sequence: CASRASRGNLIQYF.

This clone appeared a single time. The chain is built from TRBV18 and TRBJ2-2, with D tentatively TRBD1 (6 bases). Trimming stripped 0 bases from V and 4 bases from J, with 9 bases between. Germline CDR1 and CDR2: KGHSH and LQKENI. The CDR3 totals 15 residues. CDR3 nucleotides: TGTGCCAGCTCACCACCAGGACAGTTCACCGGGGAGCTGTTTTTT. Translating it yields CASSPPGQFTGELFF.

The gene calls are TRBV12-5 and TRBJ2-1, with 9 bases matching TRBD2. CDR1 is LGHNT and CDR2 is FRNRAP in the germline V gene. V lost 5 bases to trimming and J lost 14 bases; unmatched junction nucleotides: 13. This CDR3 is 14 amino acids long. CDR3 protein: CASGTSGHNTKEFF. The CDR3 nucleotides are TGTGCTAGTGGTACTAGCGGGCACAATACCAAAGAGTTCTTC.

The chain couples TRBV25-1 to TRBJ1-1, with D maybe TRBD1 (5 bases). Germline V gene sequence: CDR1 MGHDK, CDR2 SYGVNS. V dropped 0 bases and J dropped 4 bases, with 9 bases sitting between them. The CDR3 covers 14 residues. The CDR3 loop reads CASSEYGDGTEAFF. The CDR3 DNA is TGTGCCAGCAGTGAATATGGGGACGGCACTGAAGCTTTCTTT. Full variable domain (outside the CDR3, taken from reference TRBV25-1 and TRBJ1-1): EADIYQTPRYLVIGTGKKITLECSQTMGHDKMYWYQQDPGMELHLIHYSYGVNSTEKGDLSSESTVSRIRTEHFPLTLESARPSHTSQYLCASSEYGDGTEAFFGQGTRLTVV.

The chain is built from TRBV7-9 and TRBJ1-1; D remains ambiguous. V lost 5 bases, J lost 7 bases, and 11 bases lay in between. The CDR3 spans 12 residues. Germline CDR1 reads SEHNR; CDR2 reads FQNEAQ (reference sequence). The CDR3 spells CASSPTRGEAFF. CDR3 sequence (DNA): TGTGCCAGCAGCCCCACCCGAGGTGAAGCTTTCTTT.

This clone was counted only a few times. The chain has TRBV11-2 and TRBJ2-1; the D gene is possibly TRBD2 (5 bases). V lost 2 bases and J 7 bases, leaving 18 bases between the germline ends. CDR3 size: 16 residues. The V gene's germline CDR1 is SGHAT and CDR2 FQNNGV. CDR3 bases: TGTGCCAGCAGCTTAAGGGCTAGCTTTGGCTGGAATGAGCAGTTCTTC. This codes for CASSLRASFGWNEQFF.

This chain connects TRBV4-2 to TRBJ2-1; unclear D gene. CDR1 and CDR2 from the germline V gene are LGHNA and YNFKEQ. Trimming shortened V by 0 bases and J by 6 bases, and 3 bases separated the two germline ends. This CDR3 has 12 amino acids. CDR3 coding DNA: TGTGCCAGCAGCCAAGATCTCAATGAGCAGTTCTTC. This sequence encodes CASSQDLNEQFF.

The chain carries TRBV25-1 and TRBJ2-7, with a possible D match to TRBD2 (7 bases). The CDR3 contains 14 residues. CDR1 is MGHDK, CDR2 SYGVNS, per germline. Trimming left V 5 bases short and J 4 bases short, with 15 bases between. In DNA, the CDR3 is TGTGCCAGCAGTACACAGGGAGGGCCTTACGAGCAGTACTTC. Protein product: CASSTQGGPYEQYF.

This clone has more than one count but fewer than ten. V and J are TRBV6-5 and TRBJ1-2; D unresolved. V shed 5 bases and J shed 4 bases, with 11 bases lying between them. The CDR3 has 13 residues. Germline V gene data show CDR1 as MNHEY and CDR2 as SVGAGI. The CDR3 sequence is CASSESTGYGYTF. In DNA form, the CDR3 reads TGTGCCAGCAGTGAATCTACCGGCTATGGCTACACCTTC.

V and J are TRBV2 and TRBJ2-2; D is uncertain. V dropped 7 bases and J dropped 3 bases, with 9 bases sitting between them. Germline loops: CDR1 SNHLY, CDR2 FYNNEI. The CDR3 extends over 13 amino acids. CDR3 in amino acids: CASNFDYTGELFF. CDR3 DNA sequence: TGTGCCAGCAATTTCGACTACACCGGGGAGCTGTTTTTT.

The chain is built from TRBV2 and TRBJ1-5; D is perhaps TRBD1 (5 bases). Trimming left V 7 bases short and J 0 bases short, with 10 bases between. Germline values: CDR1 SNHLY, CDR2 FYNNEI. This CDR3 has 14 residues. The CDR3 reads CASNLQVSNQPQHF. Here the CDR3 DNA reads TGTGCCAGCAACCTACAGGTTAGCAATCAGCCCCAGCATTTT.

V and J are TRBV7-2 and TRBJ1-2; D is unresolved. With 4 bases removed from V and 4 bases from J, the gap between germline ends came to 13 bases. This CDR3 is built from 14 residues. Germline CDR1 reads SGHTA; CDR2 reads FQGNSA. The CDR3 loop is CASSSGVGFYGYTF. Here the CDR3 DNA reads TGTGCCAGCAGCTCCGGTGTCGGGTTCTATGGCTACACCTTC.

The chain couples TRBV28 to TRBJ2-7; tentatively, D is TRBD2 (5 bases). The germline CDR1 and CDR2 sequences are MDHEN and SYDVKM. This CDR3 region has 12 residues. Trimming shortened V by 3 bases and J by 6 bases, and 9 bases separated the two germline ends. Written as DNA, the CDR3 is TGTGCCAGCAGTTTCCAGAGGGTCGAGCAGTACTTC. Encoded protein: CASSFQRVEQYF.

The chain links TRBV25-1 to TRBJ2-1; 8 positions match TRBD1. Germline CDR1 reads MGHDK; CDR2 reads SYGVNS. The CDR3 spans 16 residues. With V trimmed by 5 bases and J by 6 bases, 12 bases remained unmatched. The CDR3 DNA reads as TGTGCCAGCAGTTTGGTACTCGTAGGGACAGGCAATGAGCAGTTCTTC. This gives the protein CASSLVLVGTGNEQFF.

The chain is built from TRBV11-3 and TRBJ1-3; D not resolved. Trimming left V 3 bases short and J 0 bases short, with 6 bases between. The CDR3 is 14 amino acids. Germline V gene data show CDR1 as SGHNT and CDR2 as YENEEA. Here the CDR3 reads CASSFENSGNTIYF. In DNA form, the CDR3 reads TGTGCCAGCAGCTTCGAGAACTCTGGAAACACCATATATTTT.

This CDR3 reads CASSRKSLFEQYF. CDR3 coding DNA: TGTGCCAGCAGCAGAAAATCCCTTTTCGAGCAGTACTTC. The rearrangement joins TRBV27 to TRBJ2-7; D is undetermined. This CDR3 spans 13 amino acids. The ends were cut back, 6 bases at V and 6 bases at J, with 15 bases in the middle. Germline CDR1 reads MNHEY; CDR2 reads SMNVEV (reference sequence).

The chain employs TRBV11-1 and TRBJ2-7; 7 bases are shared with TRBD1. Germline CDR1 SGHAT, CDR2 FQDESV (reference sequence). CDR3 length equals 18 residues. With 5 bases clipped from V and 0 bases from J, the junction kept 16 bases outside the gene matches. For the CDR3, the DNA is TGTGCCAGCAGCGACTCCTACGATGGGCAGGGGGACTCCTACGAGCAGTACTTC. Its translation: CASSDSYDGQGDSYEQYF.

This clone appeared a few times. The chain has TRBV7-2 and TRBJ2-4; D unclear. Trimming shortened V by 1 base and J by 10 bases, and 8 bases separated the two germline ends. This CDR3 spans 12 amino acids. Per the germline V gene, CDR1 is SGHTA and CDR2 is FQGNSA. CDR3 in DNA: TGTGCCAGCAGCTTAGAAACAAGGATTCAGTACTTC. Translated, it gives CASSLETRIQYF. Full variable domain (rest looked up from reference TRBV7-2 and TRBJ2-4): GAGVSQSPSNKVTEKGKDVELRCDPISGHTALYWYRQSLGQGLEFLIYFQGNSAPDKSGLPSDRFSAERTGGSVSTLTIQRTQQEDSAVYLCASSLETRIQYFGAGTRLSVL.

The chain links TRBV6-1 to TRBJ2-1, with unresolved D. The CDR3 sequence is 18 residues long. The germline V gene encodes CDR1 MNHNS and CDR2 SASEGT. Trimming pared 3 bases from V and 4 bases from J, leaving 22 bases between. The CDR3 loop is CASSEAPRNPSFYNEQFF. The CDR3 coding sequence is TGTGCCAGCAGTGAGGCCCCCAGGAACCCCTCGTTTTACAATGAGCAGTTCTTC.

V and J are TRBV6-4 and TRBJ1-1; D remains unclear. CDR1 and CDR2 (germline): MRHNA, SNTAGT. The CDR3 has 17 residues. Trimming took off 2 bases at V and 3 bases at J, with 19 bases between the two ends. CDR3 sequence: CASSDVPRGLRDTEAFF. The CDR3 nucleotides read TGTGCCAGCAGTGACGTCCCCAGAGGGTTGAGGGACACTGAAGCTTTCTTT.

J is TRBJ2-7 and V is TRBV7-9, with D unclear. Germline-derived CDR1 and CDR2 are SEHNR and FQNEAQ (reference sequence). The CDR3 sequence is 14 residues long. The V gene lost 6 bases and the J gene lost 2 bases, with 14 bases spanning the gap. CDR3 nucleotides: TGTGCCAGCAGTCCTACCCATTCCCCCTACGAGCAGTACTTC. Translated: CASSPTHSPYEQYF. Complete variable domain (other parts from reference TRBV7-9 and TRBJ2-7): DTGVSQNPRHKITKRGQNVTFRCDPISEHNRLYWYRQTLGQGPEFLTYFQNEAQLEKSRLLSDRFSAERPKGSFSTLEIQRTEQGDSAMYLCASSPTHSPYEQYFGPGTRLTVT.